Listed below are T cell receptor beta chains from one sample, sequenced in a study of blood T cell repertoires in COVID-19. TCRdb's copy holds only in-frame clones and misses some; the assay was immunoSEQ multiplex PCR. The sample yields around 81,000 clones, 70% to 90% seen once. The source material was peripheral blood. These receptor sequences come from a man between 65 and 85 years old with acute or convalescent COVID-19. Both conserved end residues are part of each CDR3. D genes are given only for firm matches. Some rows mark clone size as missing; the rest say once, few, many or name a class of expanded clone.

>TRBJ1-2|once|TRBV5-5|.
CASSFDSIYGYTF
TGTGCCAGCAGCTTCGACTCCATCTATGGCTACACCTTC
>TRBJ2-1|.|TRBV18|.
CASSPWLANNEQFF
TGTGCCAGCTCACCGTGGCTAGCGAACAATGAGCAGTTCTTC
>TRBJ1-3|.|TRBV30|.
CAWSPTYQGGNTIYF
TGTGCCTGGAGTCCTACCTACCAGGGAGGAAACACCATATATTTT
>TRBJ1-5|once|TRBV29-1|.
CSVEEKSGNNQPQHF
TGCAGCGTTGAAGAAAAATCGGGAAACAATCAGCCCCAGCATTTT
>TRBJ1-2|.|TRBV5-4|.
CASSLGRNYGYTF
TGTGCCAGCAGCTTGGGGAGAAACTATGGCTACACCTTC
>TRBJ1-2|.|TRBV7-9|.
CASSLAGNLGGYTF
TGTGCCAGCAGCTTAGCCGGGAATCTGGGGGGCTACACCTTC
>TRBJ2-1|.|TRBV24-1|TRBD1
CATRGTGYNEQFF
TGTGCCACCAGGGGGACAGGCTACAATGAGCAGTTCTTC
>TRBJ2-5|.|TRBV19|.
CASSPTWGGGRHQETQYF
TGTGCCAGTAGTCCGACGTGGGGGGGCGGGAGACACCAAGAGACCCAGTACTTC
>TRBJ1-6|.|TRBV27|.
CASSLLVGESPLHF
TGTGCCAGCAGTTTATTGGTTGGGGAGTCACCCCTCCACTTT
>TRBJ2-1|.|TRBV28|.
CASSSFGSLGPSLGGNEQFF
TGTGCCAGCAGTTCCTTTGGGTCTTTGGGGCCATCACTGGGGGGCAATGAGCAGTTCTTC
>TRBJ2-3|once|TRBV7-2|.
CASSAAARGSTDTQYF
TGTGCCAGCAGCGCAGCGGCCCGGGGTTCCACAGATACGCAGTATTTT
>TRBJ2-1|.|TRBV28|.
CASSETYRGSYNEQFF
TGTGCCAGCAGTGAGACTTACCGGGGATCCTACAATGAGCAGTTCTTC
>TRBJ2-7|.|TRBV6-5|TRBD1
CASKRTGSYEQYF
TGTGCCAGCAAGCGGACAGGTAGCTACGAGCAGTACTTC
>TRBJ2-7|.|TRBV5-6|.
CASSYGTSSYEQYF
TGTGCCAGCAGTTACGGGACAAGCTCATACGAGCAGTACTTC
>TRBJ1-2|once|TRBV5-1|.
CASRGGPAGANYGYTF
TGCGCCAGCAGGGGGGGTCCAGCGGGAGCTAACTATGGCTACACCTTC
>TRBJ1-1|.|TRBV30|.
CAWSPTLNTEAFF
TGTGCCTGGAGCCCGACACTGAACACTGAAGCTTTCTTT
>TRBJ2-2|.|TRBV25-1|TRBD2
CASSDLAGGRGTGELFF
TGTGCCAGCAGTGACCTAGCGGGGGGGCGCGGGACCGGGGAGCTGTTTTTT
>TRBJ1-4|.|TRBV6-5|TRBD1
CASSRDRREKLFF
TGTGCCAGCAGCCGGGACAGGCGCGAAAAACTGTTTTTT
>TRBJ2-5|.|TRBV5-1|TRBD2
CASSAGQLAGGQETQYF
TGCGCCAGCAGCGCTGGGCAACTAGCGGGGGGGCAAGAGACCCAGTACTTC
>TRBJ2-2|.|TRBV5-1|TRBD1
CASSPEGALGGELFF
TGCGCCAGCAGCCCCGAGGGGGCGCTAGGCGGGGAGCTGTTTTTT
>TRBJ1-1|once|TRBV3-1/TRBV3-2|.
CASSPGGPNTEAFF
TGTGCCAGCAGCCCGGGGGGGCCGAACACTGAAGCTTTCTTT
>TRBJ2-3|once|TRBV4-1|TRBD1
CASSQENRGQLDTQYF
TGCGCCAGCAGCCAAGAAAACAGGGGACAACTAGATACGCAGTATTTT
>TRBJ2-5|.|TRBV27|.
CASSITPQETQYF
TGTGCCAGCAGTATAACTCCCCAAGAGACCCAGTACTTC
>TRBJ2-2|.|TRBV15|.
CATSRDPLYLKNTGELFF
TGTGCCACCAGCAGAGATCCCCTTTACCTAAAGAACACCGGGGAGCTGTTTTTT
>TRBJ2-2|.|TRBV3-1/TRBV3-2|.
CASSQLQVVGELFF
TGTGCCAGCAGCCAACTCCAGGTGGTCGGGGAGCTGTTTTTT
>TRBJ2-1|.|TRBV3-1/TRBV3-2|TRBD2
CASSPSGRMYNEQFF
TGTGCCAGCAGCCCTAGCGGGAGGATGTACAATGAGCAGTTCTTC
>TRBJ1-1|.|TRBV5-1|.
CASRSNDRTNTEAFF
TGCGCCAGCAGATCGAACGACAGAACGAACACTGAAGCTTTCTTT
>TRBJ2-7|.|TRBV19|TRBD1
CASSISPDRGEQYF
TGTGCCAGTAGTATAAGCCCTGACAGGGGCGAGCAGTACTTC
>TRBJ2-6|.|TRBV9|.
CASSVGRGSGANVLTF
TGTGCCAGCAGCGTGGGAAGGGGGTCTGGGGCCAACGTCCTGACTTTC
>TRBJ1-5|.|TRBV2|.
CASGRGARNQPQHF
TGTGCCAGTGGGAGGGGGGCACGCAATCAGCCCCAGCATTTT
>TRBJ1-1|.|TRBV7-2|.
CASTIYNGRGTEAFF
TGTGCCAGCACAATATATAACGGGAGGGGCACTGAAGCTTTCTTT
>TRBJ2-7|.|TRBV9|TRBD2
CASSASGTSNLYEQYF
TGTGCCAGCAGCGCTTCCGGGACTAGTAATCTCTACGAGCAGTACTTC
>TRBJ2-6|.|TRBV10-3|.
CAISEAGSGANVLTF
TGTGCCATCAGTGAGGCGGGGTCTGGGGCCAACGTCCTGACTTTC
>TRBJ1-1|few|TRBV5-5|.
CASSLARSDTDREAFF
TGTGCCAGCAGCTTGGCGCGTTCGGACACCGATCGTGAAGCTTTCTTT
>TRBJ2-7|.|TRBV5-4|TRBD1
CASSFGTGISYEQYF
TGTGCCAGCAGCTTTGGGACAGGGATATCCTACGAGCAGTACTTC
>TRBJ1-5|.|TRBV3-1/TRBV3-2|TRBD1
CASSQGRQGRQPQHF
TGTGCCAGCAGCCAAGGCCGACAGGGGCGGCAGCCCCAGCATTTT
>TRBJ1-1|.|TRBV18|.
CASSEGRGTEAFF
TGTGCCAGCTCAGAAGGGAGGGGTACTGAAGCTTTCTTT
>TRBJ2-5|.|TRBV2|TRBD2
CASTFSGGQETQYF
TGTGCCAGCACCTTTAGCGGGGGGCAAGAGACCCAGTACTTC
>TRBJ2-1|.|TRBV7-9|TRBD1
CASSLTGTGSDEQFF
TGTGCCAGCAGCTTAACCGGGACAGGGTCCGATGAGCAGTTCTTC